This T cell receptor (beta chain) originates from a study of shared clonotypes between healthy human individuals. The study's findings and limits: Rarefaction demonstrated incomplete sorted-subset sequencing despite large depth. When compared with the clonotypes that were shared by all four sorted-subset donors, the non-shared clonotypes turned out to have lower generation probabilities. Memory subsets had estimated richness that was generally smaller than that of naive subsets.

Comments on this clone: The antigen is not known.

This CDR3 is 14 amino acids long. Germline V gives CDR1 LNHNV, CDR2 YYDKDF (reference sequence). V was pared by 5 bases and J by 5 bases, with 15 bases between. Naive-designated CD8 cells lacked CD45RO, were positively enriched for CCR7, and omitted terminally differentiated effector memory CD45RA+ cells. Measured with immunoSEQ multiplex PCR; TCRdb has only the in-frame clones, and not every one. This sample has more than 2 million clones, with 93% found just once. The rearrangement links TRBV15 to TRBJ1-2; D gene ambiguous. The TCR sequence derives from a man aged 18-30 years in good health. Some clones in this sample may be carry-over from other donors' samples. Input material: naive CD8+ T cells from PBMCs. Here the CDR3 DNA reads TGTGCCACCAGCTACCGGACGGTATCTTATGGCTACACCTTC. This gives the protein CATSYRTVSYGYTF.